This entry concerns a single T cell receptor beta chain. CDR3 length: 18 residues. V shed 4 bases, J shed 0 bases, and the junction held 10 bases outside the gene matches. Per germline, CDR1 SGHRS and CDR2 YFSETQ. The data are from a study of blood T cell repertoires in COVID-19. The repertoire was sequenced with immunoSEQ multiplex PCR; TCRdb's copy has only in-frame clones and lacks some. The top ten clones hold roughly 9.8% of a sample with about 200,000 clones, over 75% of them seen once. V gene TRBV5-1 combines with J gene TRBJ2-6, with 7 bases identical to TRBD1. Input material: peripheral blood. The clonotype was recovered from a human donor with active or convalescent COVID-19. The donor label of this sample is uncertain. The CDR3 loop reads CASSIPGQRSSGANVLTF. The CDR3 bases are TGCGCCAGCAGCATACCGGGACAGCGCTCCTCTGGGGCCAACGTCCTGACTTTC.